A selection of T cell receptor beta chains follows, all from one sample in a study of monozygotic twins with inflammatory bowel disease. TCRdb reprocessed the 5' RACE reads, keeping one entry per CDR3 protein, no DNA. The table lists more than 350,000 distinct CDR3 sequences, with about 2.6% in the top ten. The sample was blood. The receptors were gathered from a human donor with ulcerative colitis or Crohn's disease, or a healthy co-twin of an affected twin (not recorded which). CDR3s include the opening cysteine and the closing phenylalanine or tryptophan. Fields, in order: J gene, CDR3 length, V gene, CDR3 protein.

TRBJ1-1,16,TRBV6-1,CASRRGQGASDTEAFF
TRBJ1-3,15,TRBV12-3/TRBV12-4,CASSAQGTRGNTIYF
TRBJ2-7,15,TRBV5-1,CASSLEPSSSYEQYF
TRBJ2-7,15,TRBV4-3,CASSQNGGGTYEQYF
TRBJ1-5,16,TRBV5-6,CASSLGPTAINQPQHF
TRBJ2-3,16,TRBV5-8,CASSLAASESTDTQYF
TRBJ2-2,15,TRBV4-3,CASSQDRPSTGELFF
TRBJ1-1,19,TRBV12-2,CASRSGWQGAVMMNTEAFF
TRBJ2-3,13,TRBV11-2,CASSGQFGDTQYF
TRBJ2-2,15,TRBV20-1,CSARFGGVDTGELFF
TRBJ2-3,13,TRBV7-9,CASSLTSADTQYF
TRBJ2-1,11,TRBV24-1,CATSGGGEQFF
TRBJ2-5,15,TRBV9,CASSVSGGALETQYF
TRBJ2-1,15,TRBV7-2,CASSVIRGQNNEQFF
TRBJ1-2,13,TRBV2,CASSADREYGYTF
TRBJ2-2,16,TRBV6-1,CASRPRGNLNTGELFF
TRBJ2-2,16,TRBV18,CASSPEGQRNTGELFF
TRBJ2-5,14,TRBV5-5,CASSLDRGALTQYF
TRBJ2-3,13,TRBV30,CAWKLASTDTQYF
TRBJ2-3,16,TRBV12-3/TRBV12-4,CASSDRSGASTDTQYF
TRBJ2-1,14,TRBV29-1,CSVVDPVHNNEQFF
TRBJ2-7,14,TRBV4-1,CASSQQAGGYEQYF
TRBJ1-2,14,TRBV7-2,CASSPTTVNYGYTF
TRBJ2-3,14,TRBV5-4,CASSWQGSTDTQYF
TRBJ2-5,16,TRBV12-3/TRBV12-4,CASSSRLAGSQETQYF
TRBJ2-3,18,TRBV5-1,CASSLARLGLQGGDTQYF
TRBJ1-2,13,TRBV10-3,CAISRGTNYGYTF
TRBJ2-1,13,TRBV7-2,CASSLGPVAEQFF
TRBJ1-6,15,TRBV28,CASSSHRGYRSPLHF
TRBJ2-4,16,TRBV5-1,CASSLVGTLAKNIQYF
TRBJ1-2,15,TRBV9,CASSVANEGGRGYTF
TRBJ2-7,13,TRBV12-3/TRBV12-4,CASSPQGAQEQYF
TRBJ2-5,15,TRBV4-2,CASSQESSGKKTQYF
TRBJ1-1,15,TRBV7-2,CASSLGRTGGTEAFF
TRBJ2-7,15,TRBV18,CASSTRRQPSYEQYF
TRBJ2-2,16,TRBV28,CASSLSAGWGTGELFF
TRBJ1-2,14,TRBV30,CAWSSTGGWYGYTF
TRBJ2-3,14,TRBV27,CASRSDSTTDTQYF
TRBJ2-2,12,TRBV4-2,CASSLQTGELFF
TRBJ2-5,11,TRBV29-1,CSVRTGETQYF
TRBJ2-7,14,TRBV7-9,CASSLGSGLYEQYF
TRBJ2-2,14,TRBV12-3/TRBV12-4,CASSRRSVAGELFF
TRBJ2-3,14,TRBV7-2,CAGSSGLASDTQYF
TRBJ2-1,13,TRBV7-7,CASSPQTRTEQFF
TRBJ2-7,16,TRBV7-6,CASSLGLGTGNYEQYF
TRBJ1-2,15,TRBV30,CASLSVAIANYGYTF
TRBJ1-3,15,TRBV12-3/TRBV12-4,CASTSSGTPGNTIYF
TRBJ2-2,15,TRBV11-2,CASSFSFASTGELFF